The clone carrying this T cell receptor beta chain was found a few times. Its specificity is not known. Bulk libraries came from a prior protocol with listed TCR primers. TCRdb processed the PCR reads anew with MiXCR; each CDR3 protein has one entry. In the table there are 490,000 or so distinct CDR3 sequences, around 23% of which are singletons. This sample is part of a study of molecular identifiers for immune sequencing clone quantification. Study-wide background: Replicate runs used RNA from roughly 21,000 or 96,000 naive CD8 cells, which was split five ways into aliquots, and four of those aliquots were then sequenced.

Notes on the study in general: Highly expanded clones may be undercounted when identical TCR molecules share barcodes. Clones with over 20 RNA copies captured over 98% of effector molecules but under 1% of naive ones.

The CDR3 sequence is 16 residues long. V was shortened by 3 bases and J by 3 bases, with 15 bases between the two germline ends. Germline V gene data show CDR1 as MDHEN and CDR2 as SYDVKM. This clonotype originated in a human donor in good health. Some libraries in this study had Jurkat cell RNA spiked in. Sequencing was performed on naive CD8+ T cells from blood, with Jurkat cell RNA spiked in. The subset denotes: FACS-sorted CD8+CD4-CCR7+CD45RA+ naive T cells. The rearrangement uses TRBV28 and TRBJ2-1, with a weak D call TRBD2 (5 bases). The DNA of the CDR3 is TGTGCCAGCAGTTTGCCTCAGCGGACCTACTACAATGAGCAGTTCTTC. Protein sequence: CASSLPQRTYYNEQFF.